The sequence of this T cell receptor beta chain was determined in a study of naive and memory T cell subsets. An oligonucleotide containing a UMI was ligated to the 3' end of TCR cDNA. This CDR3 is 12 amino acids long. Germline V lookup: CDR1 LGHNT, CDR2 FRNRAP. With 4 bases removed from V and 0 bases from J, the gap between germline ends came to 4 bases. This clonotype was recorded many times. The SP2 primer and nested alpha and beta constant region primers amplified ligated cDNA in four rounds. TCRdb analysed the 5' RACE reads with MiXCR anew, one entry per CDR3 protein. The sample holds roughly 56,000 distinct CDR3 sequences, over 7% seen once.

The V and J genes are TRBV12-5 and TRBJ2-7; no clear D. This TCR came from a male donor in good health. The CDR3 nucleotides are TGTGCTAGTGGTTGGGACTCCTACGAGCAGTACTTC. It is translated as CASGWDSYEQYF.